These T cell receptor beta chains were read from a single sample in a study of CXCR3-negative and CXCR3-positive naive CD8 T cells. Reprocessing the 5' RACE reads, TCRdb reports a single entry for every CDR3 protein and omits DNA. The repertoire table contains 140,000 to 150,000 distinct CDR3 sequences. The sequencing sample was made of naive CXCR3+ CD8+ T cells from blood. The receptors stem from a human donor in good health. Some clones in this sample may be carry-over from other donors' samples. Both conserved end residues are part of each CDR3.

j_call	v_call	cdr3_aa
TRBJ2-1	TRBV7-9	CASSLGPRVNEQFF
TRBJ2-1	TRBV12-3/TRBV12-4	CASSLLPNNEQFF
TRBJ1-2	TRBV28	CASESREQGTGGYTF
TRBJ2-3	TRBV5-5	CASSIWGTSSPTDTQYF
TRBJ1-2	TRBV1	CTSSQSPAATGYTF
TRBJ1-1	TRBV28	CASSAYRTGGVEAFF
TRBJ2-3	TRBV29-1	CSVVSGTSGTDTQYF
TRBJ2-7	TRBV28	CASSIAREQYF
TRBJ2-1	TRBV6-2/TRBV6-3	CASSYSGGTGGEQFF
TRBJ2-1	TRBV7-6	CASSPLGGEQFF
TRBJ2-7	TRBV28	CASNRQGAYEQYF
TRBJ2-7	TRBV7-9	CASSPVDQYEQYF
TRBJ2-1	TRBV29-1	CSVGGTGPNEQFF
TRBJ1-2	TRBV4-3	CASSQQITGGDGYTF
TRBJ2-1	TRBV30	CASDSPNYNEQFF
TRBJ2-7	TRBV16	CASSSPGQGFEQYF
TRBJ1-1	TRBV6-5	CASSYGWNTEAFF
TRBJ2-2	TRBV7-8	CASGKAGGPWGELFF
TRBJ2-7	TRBV7-2	CASSFEASGYEQYF
TRBJ1-2	TRBV7-2	CASMSQGNYGYTF
TRBJ2-5	TRBV6-2/TRBV6-3	CASSYGGTGETQYF
TRBJ2-1	TRBV6-2/TRBV6-3	CASSPDHAGGNEQFF
TRBJ2-2	TRBV6-5	CASSYSPRGTGELFF
TRBJ2-2	TRBV4-2	CASSQDWAGGNTGELFF
TRBJ2-2	TRBV4-3	CASSHPGGEPTGELFF
TRBJ2-4	TRBV3-2	CASSHPRDPTPGNIQYF
TRBJ2-1	TRBV6-5	CASSYSSREEYNEQFF
TRBJ2-1	TRBV6-1	CASSGTPDNEQFF
TRBJ1-2	TRBV7-9	CASSQLDSYGYTF
TRBJ2-1	TRBV5-1	CASSPTSGSWFF
TRBJ1-5	TRBV12-5	CASGLVGGGSDQPQHF
TRBJ1-1	TRBV4-3	CASNQGRGSPEAFF
TRBJ1-2	TRBV5-1	CASSSRDGDYGYTF
TRBJ2-1	TRBV28	CASDPGPRGDEQFF
TRBJ2-1	TRBV6-2/TRBV6-3	CASWGTEYNEQFF
TRBJ1-4	TRBV21-1	CASSETDPDEKLFF
TRBJ2-1	TRBV12-3/TRBV12-4	CASSAGTDYNEQFF
TRBJ2-3	TRBV12-3/TRBV12-4	CASSPHLAGSTDTQYF